The 15 T cell receptor beta chains below were found in one sample sequenced in a study of blood T cell repertoires in COVID-19. Repertoires were generated with immunoSEQ multiplex PCR, while TCRdb's copy carries only in-frame clones and drops some. The sample carries around 24,000 clones, around nine tenths recorded once. Material for sequencing was peripheral blood. Receptor source: an older woman with active COVID-19.

This clone was counted a single time. J is TRBJ1-4 and V is TRBV27; TRBD1 aligns across 8 bases. CDR3 size: 17 residues. J gave up 7 bases and V 6 bases, and 16 bases lay outside the gene matches. Per germline, CDR1 MNHEY and CDR2 SMNVEV (reference sequence). The CDR3 reads CASSKSQGAFLGEKLFF. The CDR3 DNA reads as TGTGCCAGCAGCAAATCTCAGGGGGCATTCCTCGGTGAAAAACTGTTTTTT.

The rearrangement links TRBV7-8 to TRBJ2-2; TRBD1 is a possible D gene (6 bases). The CDR3 sequence is 17 residues long. V lost 5 bases, J lost 5 bases, and 21 bases lay in between. Germline lookup yields CDR1 SGHVS and CDR2 FQNEAQ. The CDR3 protein is CASSAKPQGSQTGELFF. The DNA for the CDR3 is TGTGCCAGCAGCGCTAAACCACAGGGTTCTCAGACCGGGGAGCTGTTTTTT.

The sample holds one count of this clone. J is TRBJ2-5 and V is TRBV5-1; 12 bases are shared with TRBD2. Germline CDR1 is SGHRS and CDR2 is YFSETQ. There are 15 residues in the CDR3. Trimming removed 0 bases from V and 4 bases from J; junction bases left unmatched: 1. CDR3 bases: TGCGCCAGCAGCTTGGGACTAGCGGGGGTAGAGACCCAGTACTTC. This sequence encodes CASSLGLAGVETQYF.

This clone was recorded only once. V and J are TRBV27 and TRBJ2-7; 10 nucleotides match TRBD1. V gave up 3 bases and J gave up 6 bases; unmatched junction bases: 5. There are 14 residues in the CDR3. The germline CDR1 and CDR2 sequences are MNHEY and SMNVEV (reference sequence). The CDR3: CASSLDRGMTEQYF. The CDR3 coding sequence is TGTGCCAGCAGTTTGGACAGGGGGATGACCGAGCAGTACTTC.

The table lists this clone with a count of one. The chain uses TRBV9 and TRBJ1-6, with D tentatively TRBD1 (5 bases). CDR3 length: 17 amino acids. V was pared by 3 bases and J by 7 bases, with 20 bases between. Germline-derived CDR1 and CDR2 are SGDLS and YYNGEE. The CDR3 loop is CASSEGPPKRKNSPLHF. The CDR3 DNA sequence: TGTGCCAGCAGCGAGGGGCCCCCTAAGCGAAAGAATTCACCCCTCCACTTT.

This clone was recorded once. This chain uses TRBV5-1 with TRBJ2-3, with 14 bases lining up with TRBD2. After removal of 0 bases from V and 3 bases from J, the junction contained 3 bases not matched to a gene. The CDR3 extends over 17 amino acids. Germline loops: CDR1 SGHRS, CDR2 YFSETQ. Written as DNA, the CDR3 is TGCGCCAGCAGCTTGGGCGGACTAGCGGGGGGAACAGATACGCAGTATTTT. Its protein product is CASSLGGLAGGTDTQYF.

This rearrangement joins TRBV7-7 to TRBJ2-7, with 10 bases matching TRBD2. The CDR3 spans 15 residues. Germline V gene sequence: CDR1 SSHAT, CDR2 FNYEAQ (reference sequence). The trim removed 5 bases at V and 2 bases at J, leaving 6 bases unmatched. The CDR3, as DNA: TGTGCCAGCAGCCCGGGAGCGGGGGGGCCCTACGAGCAGTACTTC. Translating gives CASSPGAGGPYEQYF.

This clone was observed a single time. This chain connects TRBV19 to TRBJ2-2; 11 bases match TRBD1. Germline CDR1 reads LNHDA; CDR2 reads SQIVND (reference sequence). This CDR3 contains 16 residues. V lost 9 bases to trimming and J lost 4 bases; unmatched junction nucleotides: 10. The chain's CDR3 is CASNRGQGAGTGELFF. The CDR3 nucleotides are TGTGCCAGCAACCGAGGACAGGGGGCTGGCACCGGGGAGCTGTTTTTT. The whole variable domain, filled in from reference TRBV19 and TRBJ2-2, reads DGGITQSPKYLFRKEGQNVTLSCEQNLNHDAMYWYRQDPGQGLRLIYYSQIVNDFQKGDIAEGYSVSREKKESFPLTVTSAQKNPTAFYLCASNRGQGAGTGELFFGEGSRLTVL.

The chain employs TRBV18 and TRBJ2-3, with 8 bases that match TRBD2. The germline V gene has CDR1 KGHSH and CDR2 LQKENI. The length of the CDR3 is 13 residues. The V gene end was trimmed by 6 bases and the J gene end by 4 bases; junction bases not matched to a gene: 3. The CDR3 sequence: CASSGGASDTQYF. CDR3 nucleotides: TGTGCCAGCTCCGGGGGGGCCTCAGATACGCAGTATTTT.

The chain employs TRBV5-1 and TRBJ2-5, with TRBD2 matching 8 bases. Germline V gene lookup returns CDR1 SGHRS and CDR2 YFSETQ. The junction had 4 bases not matched to a gene; V was cut back by 0 bases and J by 0 bases. The CDR3 is 16 residues long. CDR3 in amino acids: CASSLDGGGHQETQYF. DNA for the CDR3: TGCGCCAGCAGCTTGGACGGCGGGGGGCACCAAGAGACCCAGTACTTC.

This chain connects TRBV7-3 to TRBJ2-1; 11 bases are shared with TRBD2. Germline values: CDR1 SGHTA, CDR2 FQGTGA. This CDR3 is 15 amino acids long. After removal of 5 bases from V and 5 bases from J, the junction contained 5 bases not matched to a gene. CDR3 DNA: TGTGCCAGCAGCCAGACTAGCGGGGACCACAATGAGCAGTTCTTC. Encoded protein: CASSQTSGDHNEQFF.

J is TRBJ2-2 and V is TRBV7-6; unclear D gene. Germline V gene sequence: CDR1 SGHVS, CDR2 FNYEAQ. Trimming took 5 bases from V and 4 from J, leaving 17 bases between them. This CDR3 is built from 16 residues. This chain's CDR3 is CASSLFYPPGTGELFF. For the CDR3, the DNA is TGTGCCAGCAGCCTCTTCTATCCCCCGGGCACCGGGGAGCTGTTTTTT.

The rearrangement links TRBV28 to TRBJ1-1; 7 bases match TRBD1. Germline V gene sequence: CDR1 MDHEN, CDR2 SYDVKM. The CDR3 has 15 amino acids. Unmatched junction bases numbered 17, after V lost 5 bases and J lost 11 bases. The CDR3 region is CASSPSTGYRKGAFF. CDR3 sequence (DNA): TGTGCCAGCAGTCCCTCGACAGGGTACAGAAAGGGGGCTTTCTTT.

The gene calls are TRBV2 and TRBJ2-4; no reliable D call. Trimming shortened V by 0 bases and J by 6 bases, and 6 bases separated the two germline ends. The CDR3 consists of 13 residues. CDR1 and CDR2 (germline): SNHLY, FYNNEI. The CDR3: CASSEAHGNIQYF. The CDR3 coding sequence is TGTGCCAGCAGTGAAGCGCACGGAAACATTCAGTACTTC.

J is TRBJ1-2 and V is TRBV12-3 or TRBV12-4; D is undetermined. The CDR3 is made up of 12 amino acids. The V and J ends lost 3 bases and 1 base respectively, with 3 bases between them. The CDR3 spells CASSFLNYGYTF. CDR3 coding DNA: TGTGCCAGCAGTTTTCTTAACTATGGCTACACCTTC.